Below, 23 T cell receptor beta chains from the same sample are listed, as sequenced in a study of T cells in Graves' hyperthyroidism and ophthalmopathy. Regions amplified from RNA transcripts were the TCR beta CDR3 regions. HTBI primers were employed in a first-round RT-PCR of the TCR CDR3. Each CDR3 protein gets one entry after TCRdb re-called the multiplex PCR reads with MiXCR. The sample lists 350,000 to 400,000 distinct CDR3 sequences; over 15% were seen once. Sequencing used blood. Receptor source: a woman between 18 and 29 years old with Graves' hyperthyroidism.

This clonotype was counted once. The chain carries TRBV20-1 and TRBJ2-7, with TRBD2 matching over 10 bases. The germline CDR1 and CDR2 sequences are DFQATT and SNEGSKA (reference sequence). The CDR3 contains 15 residues. J gave up 5 bases and V 4 bases, and 11 bases lay outside the gene matches. The CDR3 sequence is CSATNPGLAWDEQYF. The CDR3 DNA reads as TGCAGTGCTACCAACCCGGGACTAGCGTGGGACGAGCAGTACTTC.

This clonotype has just a few counts. V gene TRBV7-9 combines with J gene TRBJ2-6, with a tentative D call TRBD2 (5 bases). Germline V gives CDR1 SEHNR, CDR2 FQNEAQ (reference sequence). With 5 bases removed from V and 4 bases from J, the gap between germline ends came to 12 bases. The CDR3 sequence is 15 residues long. CDR3 DNA sequence: TGTGCCAGCAGCAAACTGCGGGCAGGGGCCAACGTCCTGACTTTC. It yields the protein CASSKLRAGANVLTF. The full variable domain, its missing parts supplied by reference TRBV7-9 and TRBJ2-6, is DTGVSQNPRHKITKRGQNVTFRCDPISEHNRLYWYRQTLGQGPEFLTYFQNEAQLEKSRLLSDRFSAERPKGSFSTLEIQRTEQGDSAMYLCASSKLRAGANVLTFGAGSRLTVL.

This clonotype was found many times. The chain couples TRBV15 to TRBJ2-4; D remains ambiguous. Trimming removed 1 base from V and 9 bases from J, with 22 bases in between. Germline CDR1 is LNHNV and CDR2 is YYDKDF (reference sequence). The CDR3 length is 17 residues. The chain's CDR3 is CATSRALREPPESIQYF. DNA of the CDR3: TGTGCCACCAGCAGAGCATTAAGGGAACCCCCTGAGAGCATTCAGTACTTC.

This clonotype came up many times. The rearrangement links TRBV12-3 or TRBV12-4 to TRBJ1-2; weak D call: TRBD1 (5 bases). V shed 5 bases and J shed 2 bases, with 15 bases lying between them. The CDR3 sequence is 15 residues long. Here the CDR3 DNA reads TGTGCCAGCAGTCGGAACCCTGGGGGAAACTATGGCTACACCTTC. Translated: CASSRNPGGNYGYTF.

This clonotype has a count of ten or more. Mismatch with germline at one junction end may stem from a read error. The rearrangement joins TRBV7-7 to TRBJ2-7, with D possibly matching TRBD1 (5 bases). The CDR3 is 15 amino acids. In germline, CDR1 is SSHAT, CDR2 FNYEAQ (reference sequence). The CDR3 is CASSLAKGITYEQYF. DNA of the CDR3: TGTGCTAGCAGCTTAGCCAAGGGGATCACCTACGAGCAGTACTTC.

V gene TRBV6-2 or TRBV6-3 combines with J gene TRBJ1-2; D perhaps matches TRBD1 (6 bases). The CDR3 totals 14 residues. The germline V gene has CDR1 MNHEY and CDR2 SVGEGT. Between the trimmed V and J ends, which lost 7 bases and 0 bases, there was a span of 12 bases. The CDR3 DNA sequence: TGTGCCAGCACGGGGGGGACATCTAACTATGGCTACACCTTC. It translates to CASTGGTSNYGYTF.

This clonotype was counted ten times or more. This chain joins TRBV6-5 and TRBJ2-7; D is possibly TRBD1 or TRBD2 (5 bases each). Germline V gene sequence: CDR1 MNHEY, CDR2 SVGAGI. Between the trimmed V and J ends, which lost 8 bases and 0 bases, there was a span of 14 bases. This CDR3 has 14 residues. CDR3 nucleotides: TGTGCCAGCCGGGTGGGGGAGAGCTCCTACGAGCAGTACTTC. This gives the protein CASRVGESSYEQYF.

The chain uses TRBV6-1 and TRBJ1-2, with a possible D match to TRBD1 (5 bases). CDR3 length: 13 residues. The germline V and J ends were trimmed by 6 bases and 6 bases, with 14 bases remaining between them. From germline, CDR1 is MNHNS and CDR2 SASEGT. The CDR3 sequence is CASRTPGTDGYTF. In nucleotides, the CDR3 is TGTGCCAGCAGAACCCCCGGGACGGATGGCTACACCTTC.

By sample fraction, this clonotype is medium-sized. The CDR3 protein is CASSPAGSNEETQYF. DNA for the CDR3: TGTGCCAGCAGTCCCGCCGGGAGTAACGAGGAGACCCAGTACTTC. V and J are TRBV6-5 and TRBJ2-5; possible D gene TRBD2, 6 bases. This CDR3 is 15 amino acids long. The germline CDR1 and CDR2 sequences are MNHEY and SVGAGI. Trimming took 5 bases from V and 5 from J, leaving 18 bases between them.

In this sample, this clonotype turned up many times. The chain employs TRBV7-9 and TRBJ1-3, with D maybe TRBD1 (6 bases). Per germline, CDR1 SEHNR and CDR2 FQNEAQ (reference sequence). CDR3 length equals 13 residues. Trimming took off 5 bases at V and 11 bases at J, with 16 bases between the two ends. The CDR3 coding sequence is TGTGCCAGCAGCCCCGGGACAAACAATGCCATATATTTT. Translated: CASSPGTNNAIYF.

This clonotype was observed at least ten times. This rearrangement joins TRBV20-1 to TRBJ1-1; the match to TRBD1 covers 7 bases. CDR1 DFQATT and CDR2 SNEGSKA come from the germline V gene (reference sequence). J gave up 1 base and V 0 bases, and 8 bases lay outside the gene matches. The CDR3 covers 16 residues. The DNA for the CDR3 is TGCAGTGCTAGAGACGTCCTACAGGGGACGAACACTGAAGCTTTCTTT. Protein: CSARDVLQGTNTEAFF.

The chain has TRBV20-1 and TRBJ1-2; TRBD1 might be the D (5 bases). The germline V gene has CDR1 DFQATT and CDR2 SNEGSKA (reference sequence). V was clipped by 5 bases and J by 7 bases, with 14 bases between them. There are 12 residues in the CDR3. The CDR3 spells CSAWQGAGGYTF. The DNA of the CDR3 is TGCAGTGCTTGGCAGGGCGCAGGTGGCTACACCTTC.

As for this clonotype: Just one base apart from a much larger clone, this may be a read error. The gene calls are TRBV28 and TRBJ1-5, with 8 bases lining up with TRBD1. From germline, CDR1 is MDHEN and CDR2 SYDVKM. This CDR3 is built from 16 residues. Written as DNA, the CDR3 is TGTGCCAGCAGTCCACGGGACAGGTCCTTCAATCAGCTCCAGCATTTT. Translating it yields CASSPRDRSFNQLQHF.

This clonotype has ten or more counts. The CDR3 region is CASRLGRNNSPLHF. The DNA of the CDR3 is TGTGCCAGCAGACTAGGGCGGAATAATTCACCCCTCCACTTT. The chain couples TRBV28 to TRBJ1-6; D uncertain. The ends were cut back, 6 bases at V and 5 bases at J, with 11 bases in the middle. This CDR3 region has 14 residues. The germline CDR1 and CDR2 sequences are MDHEN and SYDVKM.

This clonotype has a count of ten or more. In DNA, the CDR3 is TGTGCCAGCCAGGGTAATCAGCCCCAGCATTTT. Protein sequence: CASQGNQPQHF. The chain carries TRBV28 and TRBJ1-5; weak D call: TRBD1 (5 bases). Trimming pared 8 bases from V and 4 bases from J, leaving 6 bases between. The length of the CDR3 is 11 residues. The germline gives CDR1 MDHEN, CDR2 SYDVKM.

This clonotype was seen repeatedly, ten times or more. CDR3 protein: CASRLGRYSGNTIYF. DNA for the CDR3: TGTGCCAGCAGACTGGGACGTTACTCTGGAAACACCATATATTTT. The chain couples TRBV6-1 to TRBJ1-3, with D perhaps matching TRBD1 (5 bases). Germline CDR1 reads MNHNS; CDR2 reads SASEGT. Deletions cut 6 bases from V and 0 bases from J, with 12 bases between. This CDR3 has 15 residues.

This clonotype appeared many times. The chain joins TRBV6-5 to TRBJ2-2; TRBD1 matches at 8 bases. The CDR3 has 15 amino acids. With V trimmed by 8 bases and J by 1 base, 6 bases remained unmatched. Germline V lookup: CDR1 MNHEY, CDR2 SVGAGI. The CDR3 loop reads CASLGTGQNTGELFF. Written as DNA, the CDR3 is TGTGCCAGCCTGGGGACAGGTCAGAACACCGGGGAGCTGTTTTTT.

The table lists this clonotype with a few counts. The V gene is TRBV11-1, the J gene TRBJ1-2, with D hard to call. Trimming took off 3 bases at V and 0 bases at J, with 11 bases between the two ends. The CDR3 is made up of 15 amino acids. The germline CDR1 and CDR2 sequences are SGHAT and FQDESV (reference sequence). For the CDR3, the DNA is TGTGCCAGCAGCTTGGGAACAGAAGCTAACTATGGCTACACCTTC. It codes for CASSLGTEANYGYTF.

This clonotype showed up many times. This rearrangement joins TRBV2 to TRBJ2-5; TRBD1 matches at 9 bases. CDR1 and CDR2 (germline): SNHLY, FYNNEI. Losses at the gene ends were 11 bases for V and 4 bases for J; bases not matched to a gene: 5. This CDR3 is built from 12 residues. CDR3 in DNA: TGTGCCGGGACAGGGACGACAGAGACCCAGTACTTC. Translation: CAGTGTTETQYF.

At least ten counts were recorded for this clonotype. V and J are TRBV7-3 and TRBJ2-6, with a possible D match to TRBD2 (5 bases). Trimming pared 2 bases from V and 0 bases from J, leaving 14 bases between. From germline, CDR1 is SGHTA and CDR2 FQGTGA. The CDR3 spans 18 residues. CDR3 in amino acids: CASSLYPGSSSGANVLTF. Written as DNA, the CDR3 is TGTGCCAGCAGCTTATACCCGGGATCTAGCTCTGGGGCCAACGTCCTGACTTTC.

The table lists this clonotype with many counts. The chain recombines TRBV28 with TRBJ2-5; a possible D gene is TRBD2 (6 bases). Trimming pared 4 bases from V and 5 bases from J, leaving 20 bases between. Germline CDR1 MDHEN, CDR2 SYDVKM. The CDR3 consists of 16 residues. The CDR3 loop is CASSSGPRGLDETQYF. For the CDR3, the DNA is TGTGCCAGCAGTTCCGGACCCCGGGGGTTGGATGAGACCCAGTACTTC.

This clonotype showed up just a few times. A single base separates this from a much larger clone, so it may be a read error. V usage is TRBV25-1 and J usage is TRBJ2-5, with 8 bases identical to TRBD1. CDR3 length: 15 residues. Per the germline V gene, CDR1 is MGHDK and CDR2 is SYGVNS. The CDR3 loop reads CVSGWGTGLRGTQYF. CDR3 coding DNA: TGTGTCAGCGGGTGGGGGACAGGTCTCCGGGGGACCCAGTACTTC.

The gene calls are TRBV2 and TRBJ1-1; 9 nucleotides line up with TRBD1. From germline, CDR1 is SNHLY and CDR2 FYNNEI. Trimming took 6 bases from V and 5 from J; bases not matched to a gene: 10. This CDR3 has 15 residues. CDR3 amino acids: CASRLPGTGRTEAFF. CDR3 coding DNA: TGTGCCAGCAGGCTCCCCGGGACAGGGAGGACTGAAGCTTTCTTT.